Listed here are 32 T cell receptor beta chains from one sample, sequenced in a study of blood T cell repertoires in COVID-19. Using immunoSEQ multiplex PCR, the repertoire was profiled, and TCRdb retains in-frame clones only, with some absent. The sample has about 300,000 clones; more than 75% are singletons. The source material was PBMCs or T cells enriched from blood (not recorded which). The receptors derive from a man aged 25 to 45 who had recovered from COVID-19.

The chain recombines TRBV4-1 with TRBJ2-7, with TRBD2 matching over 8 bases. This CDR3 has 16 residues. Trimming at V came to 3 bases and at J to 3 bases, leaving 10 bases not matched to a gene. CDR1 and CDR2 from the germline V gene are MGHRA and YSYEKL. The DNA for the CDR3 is TGCGCCAGCAGCCAGCTCCTTTCGGGAGGGCTCTACGAGCAGTACTTC. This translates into CASSQLLSGGLYEQYF.

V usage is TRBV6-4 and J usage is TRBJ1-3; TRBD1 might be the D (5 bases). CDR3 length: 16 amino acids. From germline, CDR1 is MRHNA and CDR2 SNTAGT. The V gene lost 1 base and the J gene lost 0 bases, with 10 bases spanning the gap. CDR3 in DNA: TGTGCCAGCAGTGACTTCGCTAGGGGCTCTGGAAACACCATATATTTT. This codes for CASSDFARGSGNTIYF.

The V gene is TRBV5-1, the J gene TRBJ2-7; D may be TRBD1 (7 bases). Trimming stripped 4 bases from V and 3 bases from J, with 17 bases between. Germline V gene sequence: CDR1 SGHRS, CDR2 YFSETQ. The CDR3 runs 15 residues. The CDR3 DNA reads TGCGCCAGCAGCCAGGGCGGGACAGAGATCTACGAGCAGTACTTC. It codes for CASSQGGTEIYEQYF.

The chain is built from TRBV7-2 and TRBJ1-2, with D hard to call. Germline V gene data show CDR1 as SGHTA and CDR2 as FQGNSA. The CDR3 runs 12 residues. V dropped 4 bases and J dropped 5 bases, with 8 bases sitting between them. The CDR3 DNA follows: TGTGCCAGCAGCTCCGGACTATATGGCTACACCTTC. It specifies CASSSGLYGYTF.

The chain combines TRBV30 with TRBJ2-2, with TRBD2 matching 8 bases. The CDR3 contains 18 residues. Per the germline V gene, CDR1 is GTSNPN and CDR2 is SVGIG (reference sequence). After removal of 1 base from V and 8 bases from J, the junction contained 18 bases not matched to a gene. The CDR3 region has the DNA TGTGCCTGGAGTGCATGGTTTAGCGGGGAATCGAGTAGTGGGGAGCTGTTTTTT. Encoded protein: CAWSAWFSGESSSGELFF.

CDR3 region: CASSRDSSTSSYEQYF. The CDR3 nucleotides read TGCGCCAGCAGTCGGGACAGTTCCACCAGCTCCTACGAGCAGTACTTC. This rearrangement joins TRBV5-1 to TRBJ2-7; 7 bases match TRBD1. Per germline, CDR1 SGHRS and CDR2 YFSETQ. CDR3 length equals 16 residues. V lost 5 bases to trimming and J lost 0 bases; unmatched junction nucleotides: 11.

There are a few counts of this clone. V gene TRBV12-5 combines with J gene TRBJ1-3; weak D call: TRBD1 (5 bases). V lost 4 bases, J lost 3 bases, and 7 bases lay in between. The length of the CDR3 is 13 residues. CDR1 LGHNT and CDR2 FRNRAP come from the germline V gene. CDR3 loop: CASGWGLGNTIYF. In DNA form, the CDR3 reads TGTGCTAGTGGTTGGGGCCTTGGAAACACCATATATTTT.

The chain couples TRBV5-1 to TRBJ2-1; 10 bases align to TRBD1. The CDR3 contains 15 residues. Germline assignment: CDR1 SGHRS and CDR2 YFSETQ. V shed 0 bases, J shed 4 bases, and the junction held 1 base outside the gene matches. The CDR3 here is CASSLGQGAYNEQFF. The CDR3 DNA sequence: TGCGCCAGCAGCTTGGGACAGGGGGCGTACAATGAGCAGTTCTTC.

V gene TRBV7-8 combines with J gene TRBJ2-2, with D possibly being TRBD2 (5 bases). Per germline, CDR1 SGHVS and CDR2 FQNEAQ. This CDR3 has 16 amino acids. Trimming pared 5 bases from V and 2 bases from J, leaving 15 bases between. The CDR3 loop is CASSPAGVLNTGELFF. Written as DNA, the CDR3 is TGTGCCAGCAGCCCCGCCGGGGTCCTCAACACCGGGGAGCTGTTTTTT. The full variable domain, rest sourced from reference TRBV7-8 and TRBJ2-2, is GAGVSQSPRYKVAKRGQDVALRCDPISGHVSLFWYQQALGQGPEFLTYFQNEAQLDKSGLPSDRFFAERPEGSVSTLKIQRTQQEDSAVYLCASSPAGVLNTGELFFGEGSRLTVL.

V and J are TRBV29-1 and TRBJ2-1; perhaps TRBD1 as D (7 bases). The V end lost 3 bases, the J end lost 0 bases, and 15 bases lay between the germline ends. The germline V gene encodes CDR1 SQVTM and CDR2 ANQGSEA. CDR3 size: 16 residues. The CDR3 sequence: CSVDGRQGGSYNEQFF. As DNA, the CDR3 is TGCAGCGTTGATGGGCGGCAGGGGGGCTCCTACAATGAGCAGTTCTTC.

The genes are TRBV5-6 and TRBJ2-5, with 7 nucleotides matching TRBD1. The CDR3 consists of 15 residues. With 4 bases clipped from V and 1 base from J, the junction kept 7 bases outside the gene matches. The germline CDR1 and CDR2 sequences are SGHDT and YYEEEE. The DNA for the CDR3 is TGTGCCAGCAGCCCTAGGGACAGAGTCCAAGAGACCCAGTACTTC. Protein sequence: CASSPRDRVQETQYF.

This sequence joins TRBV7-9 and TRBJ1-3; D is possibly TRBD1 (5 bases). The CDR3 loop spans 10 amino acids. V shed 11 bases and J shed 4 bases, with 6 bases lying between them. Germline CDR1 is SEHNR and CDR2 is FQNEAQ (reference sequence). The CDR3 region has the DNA TGTGCCTCAGGGGGAAACACCATATATTTT. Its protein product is CASGGNTIYF. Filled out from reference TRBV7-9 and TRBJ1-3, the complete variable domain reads DTGVSQNPRHKITKRGQNVTFRCDPISEHNRLYWYRQTLGQGPEFLTYFQNEAQLEKSRLLSDRFSAERPKGSFSTLEIQRTEQGDSAMYLCASGGNTIYFGEGSWLTVV.

CDR3 protein: CASSLGEDTQYF. The CDR3 coding sequence is TGTGCCAGCAGCTTAGGCGAAGATACGCAGTATTTT. The chain combines TRBV11-2 with TRBJ2-3; D gene ambiguous. The CDR3 loop spans 12 amino acids. Germline lookup yields CDR1 SGHAT and CDR2 FQNNGV. V dropped 1 base and J dropped 5 bases, with 4 bases sitting between them.

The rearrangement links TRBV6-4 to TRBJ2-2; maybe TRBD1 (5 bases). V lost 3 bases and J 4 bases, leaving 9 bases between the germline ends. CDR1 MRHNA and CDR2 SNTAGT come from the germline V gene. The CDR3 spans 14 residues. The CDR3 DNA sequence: TGTGCCAGCAGTGAGTTCAGGGCCACCGGGGAGCTGTTTTTT. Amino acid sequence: CASSEFRATGELFF.

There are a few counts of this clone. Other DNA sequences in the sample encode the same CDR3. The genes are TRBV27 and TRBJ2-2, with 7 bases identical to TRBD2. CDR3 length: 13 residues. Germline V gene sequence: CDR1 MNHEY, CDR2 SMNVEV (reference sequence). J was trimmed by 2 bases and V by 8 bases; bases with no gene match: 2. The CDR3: CASRGGNTGELFF. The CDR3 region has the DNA TGTGCCAGCCGCGGGGGAAACACCGGGGAGCTGTTTTTT.

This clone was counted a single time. The CDR3 region is CASSWPGQGDEQYF. The CDR3 coding sequence is TGTGCCAGCAGCTGGCCGGGACAGGGGGACGAGCAGTACTTC. The chain uses TRBV7-9 and TRBJ2-7; 11 bases match TRBD1. Trimming at V came to 4 bases and at J to 5 bases, leaving 4 bases not matched to a gene. The CDR3 consists of 14 residues. Germline-derived CDR1 and CDR2 are SEHNR and FQNEAQ (reference sequence).

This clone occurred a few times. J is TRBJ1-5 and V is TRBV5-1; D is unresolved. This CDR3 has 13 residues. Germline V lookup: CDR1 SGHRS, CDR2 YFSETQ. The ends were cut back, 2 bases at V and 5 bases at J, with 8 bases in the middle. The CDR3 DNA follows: TGCGCCAGCAGCTTAGGGAGAGATCAGCCCCAGCATTTT. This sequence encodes CASSLGRDQPQHF.

CDR3 DNA: TGCGCCAGCAGGGAGGACAGCCGTTCCTACGAGCAGTACTTC. Amino acids: CASREDSRSYEQYF. The chain employs TRBV5-1 and TRBJ2-7; tentatively, D is TRBD1 (6 bases). CDR1 is SGHRS, CDR2 YFSETQ, per germline. The CDR3 contains 14 residues. V was pared by 5 bases and J by 1 base, with 13 bases between.

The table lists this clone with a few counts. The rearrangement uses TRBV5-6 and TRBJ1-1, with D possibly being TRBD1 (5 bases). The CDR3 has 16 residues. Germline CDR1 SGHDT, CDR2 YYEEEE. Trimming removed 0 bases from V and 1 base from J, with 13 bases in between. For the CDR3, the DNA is TGTGCCAGCAGCTTGGCCCAGAGACAGTCGAACACTGAAGCTTTCTTT. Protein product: CASSLAQRQSNTEAFF.

CDR3 sequence (DNA): TGTGCCAGCAGCTTGGGACAGGGCTCTAGCTCCTATAATTCACCCCTCCACTTT. It encodes CASSLGQGSSSYNSPLHF. The chain joins TRBV11-3 to TRBJ1-6, with 9 bases matching TRBD1. The CDR3 has 18 amino acids. The V gene's germline CDR1 is SGHNT and CDR2 YENEEA. J lost 0 bases, V lost 3 bases, and 6 bases had no gene match.

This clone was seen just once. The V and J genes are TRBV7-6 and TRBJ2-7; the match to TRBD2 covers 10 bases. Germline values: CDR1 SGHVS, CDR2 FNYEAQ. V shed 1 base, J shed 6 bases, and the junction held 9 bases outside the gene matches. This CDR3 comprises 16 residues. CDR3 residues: CASSLGLAGEVGEQYF. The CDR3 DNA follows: TGTGCCAGCAGCTTAGGTCTAGCGGGAGAGGTAGGCGAGCAGTACTTC.

CDR3 region: CASSFRGGSGQYF. The CDR3 DNA follows: TGTGCCAGCAGCTTTAGGGGGGGCTCCGGGCAGTACTTC. The chain recombines TRBV5-4 with TRBJ2-7; D is perhaps TRBD2 (7 bases). V was pared by 2 bases and J by 9 bases, with 15 bases between. Looked up from germline, CDR1 is SGHNT and CDR2 is YYREEE (reference sequence). The CDR3 is made up of 13 amino acids.

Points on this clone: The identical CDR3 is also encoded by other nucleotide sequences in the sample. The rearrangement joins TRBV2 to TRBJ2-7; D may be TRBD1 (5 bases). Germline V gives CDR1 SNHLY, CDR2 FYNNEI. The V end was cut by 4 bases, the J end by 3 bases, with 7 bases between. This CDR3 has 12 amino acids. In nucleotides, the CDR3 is TGTGCCAGCAGTGGCCAGGGCTACGAGCAGTACTTC. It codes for CASSGQGYEQYF.

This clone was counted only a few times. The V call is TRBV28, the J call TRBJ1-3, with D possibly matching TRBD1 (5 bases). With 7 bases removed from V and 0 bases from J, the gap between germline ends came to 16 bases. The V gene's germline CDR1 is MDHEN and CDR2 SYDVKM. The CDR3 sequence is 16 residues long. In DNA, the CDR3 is TGTGCCAGCACCGTGGGGCTTCTGAGCTCTGGAAACACCATATATTTT. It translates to CASTVGLLSSGNTIYF.

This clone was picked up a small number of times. The DNA of the CDR3 is TGTGCCAGCAGTGAGGGACAGGGGGTCTCCCAAGAGACCCAGTACTTC. It specifies CASSEGQGVSQETQYF. The rearrangement uses TRBV6-1 and TRBJ2-5; TRBD1 matches 11 bases. The CDR3 covers 16 residues. Looked up from germline, CDR1 is MNHNS and CDR2 is SASEGT. The junction had 4 bases not matched to a gene; V was cut back by 3 bases and J by 1 base.

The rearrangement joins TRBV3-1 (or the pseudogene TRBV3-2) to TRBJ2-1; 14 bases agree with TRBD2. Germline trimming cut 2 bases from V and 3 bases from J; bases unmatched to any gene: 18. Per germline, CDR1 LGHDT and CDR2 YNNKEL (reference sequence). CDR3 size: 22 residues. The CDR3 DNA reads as TGTGCCAGCAGCCAATTGGGCCCAGCCCGCGGGACTAGCGGGGGTAGCTACAATGAGCAGTTCTTC. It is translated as CASSQLGPARGTSGGSYNEQFF.

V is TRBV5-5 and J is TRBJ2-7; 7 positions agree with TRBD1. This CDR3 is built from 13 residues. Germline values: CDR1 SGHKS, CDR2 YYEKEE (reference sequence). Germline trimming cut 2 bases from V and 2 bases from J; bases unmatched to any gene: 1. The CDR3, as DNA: TGTGCCAGCAGCTTCCAGGGGGCCTACGAGCAGTACTTC. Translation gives CASSFQGAYEQYF.

CDR3 protein: CASRPGLPLGDTQYF. The CDR3 nucleotides read TGTGCCAGTAGGCCGGGACTCCCACTGGGGGATACGCAGTATTTT. The chain links TRBV19 to TRBJ2-3, with D tentatively TRBD2 (6 bases). Trimming took off 6 bases at V and 6 bases at J, with 19 bases between the two ends. Germline V lookup: CDR1 LNHDA, CDR2 SQIVND (reference sequence). This CDR3 contains 15 residues.

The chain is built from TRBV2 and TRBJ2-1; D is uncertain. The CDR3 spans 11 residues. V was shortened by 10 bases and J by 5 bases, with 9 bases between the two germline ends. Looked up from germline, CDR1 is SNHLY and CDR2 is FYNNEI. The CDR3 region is CANKLNNEQFF. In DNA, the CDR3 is TGTGCCAACAAGTTAAACAATGAGCAGTTCTTC.

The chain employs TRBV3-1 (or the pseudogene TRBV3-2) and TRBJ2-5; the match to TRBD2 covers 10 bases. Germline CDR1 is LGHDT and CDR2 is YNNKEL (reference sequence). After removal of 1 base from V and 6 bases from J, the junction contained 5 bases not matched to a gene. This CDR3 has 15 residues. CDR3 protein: CASSQGAGGGQTQYF. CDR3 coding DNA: TGTGCCAGCAGCCAAGGAGCGGGGGGGGGTCAGACCCAGTACTTC.

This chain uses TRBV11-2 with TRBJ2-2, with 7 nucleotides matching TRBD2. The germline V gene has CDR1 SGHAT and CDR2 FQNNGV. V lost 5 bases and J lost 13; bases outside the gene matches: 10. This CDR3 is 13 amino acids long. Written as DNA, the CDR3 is TGTGCCAGCAGCCAACAGGTGGGGGGGTGGCTGTTTTTT. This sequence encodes CASSQQVGGWLFF.

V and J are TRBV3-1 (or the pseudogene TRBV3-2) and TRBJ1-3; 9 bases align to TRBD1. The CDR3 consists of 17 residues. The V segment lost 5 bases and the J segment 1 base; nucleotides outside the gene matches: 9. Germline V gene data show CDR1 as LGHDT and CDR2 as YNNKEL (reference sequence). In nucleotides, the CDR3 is TGTGCCAGCAGCGTGCGGACAGGGGAAGGGTCTGGAAACACCATATATTTT. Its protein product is CASSVRTGEGSGNTIYF.